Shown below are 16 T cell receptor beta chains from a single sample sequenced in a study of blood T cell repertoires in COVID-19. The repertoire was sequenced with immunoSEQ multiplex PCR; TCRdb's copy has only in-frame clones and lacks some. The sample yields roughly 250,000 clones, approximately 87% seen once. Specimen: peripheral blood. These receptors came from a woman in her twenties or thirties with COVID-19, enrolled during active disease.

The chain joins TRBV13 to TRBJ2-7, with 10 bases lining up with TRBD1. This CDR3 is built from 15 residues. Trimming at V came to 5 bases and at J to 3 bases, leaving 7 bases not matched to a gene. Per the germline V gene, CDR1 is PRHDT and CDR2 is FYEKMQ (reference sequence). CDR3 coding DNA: TGTGCCAGCAGCACCCCGGGACAGGGGCTCTACGAGCAGTACTTC. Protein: CASSTPGQGLYEQYF.

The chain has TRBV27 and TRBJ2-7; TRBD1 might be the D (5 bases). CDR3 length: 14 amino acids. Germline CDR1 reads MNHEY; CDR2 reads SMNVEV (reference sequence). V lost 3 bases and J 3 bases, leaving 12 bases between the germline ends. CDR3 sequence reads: CASSFLGRFYEQYF. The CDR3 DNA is TGTGCCAGCAGTTTTCTGGGGCGCTTCTACGAGCAGTACTTC.

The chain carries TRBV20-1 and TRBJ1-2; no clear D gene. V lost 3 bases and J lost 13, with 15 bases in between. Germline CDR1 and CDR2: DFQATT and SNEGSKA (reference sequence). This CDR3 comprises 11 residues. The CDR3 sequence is CSASASYSSTF. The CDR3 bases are TGCAGTGCTAGTGCCAGTTATTCCTCCACCTTC.

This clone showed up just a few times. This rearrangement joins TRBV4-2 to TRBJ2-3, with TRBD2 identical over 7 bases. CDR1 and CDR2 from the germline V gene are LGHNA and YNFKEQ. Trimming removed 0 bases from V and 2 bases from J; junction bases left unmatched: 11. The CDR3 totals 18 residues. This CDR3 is CASSQDSHKRGYTDTQYF. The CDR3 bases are TGTGCCAGCAGCCAAGATTCTCACAAGCGGGGATACACAGATACGCAGTATTTT.

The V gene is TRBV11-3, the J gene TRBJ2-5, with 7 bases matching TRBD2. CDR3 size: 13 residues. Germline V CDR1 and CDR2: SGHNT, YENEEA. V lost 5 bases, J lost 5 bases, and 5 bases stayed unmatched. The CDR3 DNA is TGTGCCAGCAGCCCGGGGGAGGGGGAGACCCAGTACTTC. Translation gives CASSPGEGETQYF.

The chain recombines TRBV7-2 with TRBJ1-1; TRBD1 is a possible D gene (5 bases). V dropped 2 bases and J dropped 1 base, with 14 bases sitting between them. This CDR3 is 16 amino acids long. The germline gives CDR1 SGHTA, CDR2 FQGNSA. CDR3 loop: CASSLISRTGNTEAFF. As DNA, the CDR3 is TGTGCCAGCAGCTTAATAAGTAGAACAGGGAACACTGAAGCTTTCTTT.

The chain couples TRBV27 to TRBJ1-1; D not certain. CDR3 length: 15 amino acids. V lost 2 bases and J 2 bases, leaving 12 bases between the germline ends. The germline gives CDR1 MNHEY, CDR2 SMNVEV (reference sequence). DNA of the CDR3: TGTGCCAGCAGTTTACGAGGCCTTGGTAACACTGAAGCTTTCTTT. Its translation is CASSLRGLGNTEAFF.

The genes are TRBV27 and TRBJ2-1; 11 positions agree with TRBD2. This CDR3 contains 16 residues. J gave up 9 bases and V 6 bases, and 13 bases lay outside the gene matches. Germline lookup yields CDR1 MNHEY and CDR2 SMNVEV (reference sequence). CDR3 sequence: CASSLWGIAGGPEQFF. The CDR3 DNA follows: TGTGCCAGCAGCCTTTGGGGGATAGCGGGGGGGCCTGAGCAGTTCTTC.

CDR3 nucleotides: TGTGCCAGCTCAGACGTCGGGGTACGAGAAAAACTGTTTTTT. Its translation: CASSDVGVREKLFF. The J gene is TRBJ1-4, the V gene TRBV18, with D hard to call. Germline CDR1 and CDR2: KGHSH and LQKENI. This CDR3 is 14 amino acids long. V was shortened by 5 bases and J by 8 bases, with 15 bases between the two germline ends.

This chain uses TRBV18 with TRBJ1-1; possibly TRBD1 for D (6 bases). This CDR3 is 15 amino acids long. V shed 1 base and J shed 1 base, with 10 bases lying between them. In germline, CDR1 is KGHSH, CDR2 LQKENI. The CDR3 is CASSPLGTKNTEAFF. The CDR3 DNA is TGTGCCAGCTCACCACTCGGGACAAAGAACACTGAAGCTTTCTTT.

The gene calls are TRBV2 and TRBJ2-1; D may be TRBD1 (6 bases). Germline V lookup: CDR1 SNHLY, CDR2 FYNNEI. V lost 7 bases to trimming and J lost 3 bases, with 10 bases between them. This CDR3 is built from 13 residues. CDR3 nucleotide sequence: TGTGCCAGCAAAGGGGGACACTACAATGAGCAGTTCTTC. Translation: CASKGGHYNEQFF.

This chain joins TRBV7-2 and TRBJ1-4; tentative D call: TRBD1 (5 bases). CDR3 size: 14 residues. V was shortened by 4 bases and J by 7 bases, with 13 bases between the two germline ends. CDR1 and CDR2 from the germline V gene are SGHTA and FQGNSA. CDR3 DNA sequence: TGTGCCAGCAGCTCCGCAGGGCTAGGTGAAAAACTGTTTTTT. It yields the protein CASSSAGLGEKLFF.

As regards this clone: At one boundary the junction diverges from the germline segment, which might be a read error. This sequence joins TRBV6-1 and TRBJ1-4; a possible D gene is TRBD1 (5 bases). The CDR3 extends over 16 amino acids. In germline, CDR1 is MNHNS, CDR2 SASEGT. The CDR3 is CASSKASGWLNEKLFF. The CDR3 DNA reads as TGTGCCAGCAGTAAAGCTTCAGGGTGGCTGAATGAAAAACTGTTTTTT.

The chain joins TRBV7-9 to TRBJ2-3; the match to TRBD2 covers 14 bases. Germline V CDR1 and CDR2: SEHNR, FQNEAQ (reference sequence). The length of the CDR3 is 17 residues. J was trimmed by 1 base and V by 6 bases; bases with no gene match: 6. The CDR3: CASRPPGLAGGTDTQYF. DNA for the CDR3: TGTGCCAGCAGACCTCCGGGACTAGCGGGGGGCACAGATACGCAGTATTTT.

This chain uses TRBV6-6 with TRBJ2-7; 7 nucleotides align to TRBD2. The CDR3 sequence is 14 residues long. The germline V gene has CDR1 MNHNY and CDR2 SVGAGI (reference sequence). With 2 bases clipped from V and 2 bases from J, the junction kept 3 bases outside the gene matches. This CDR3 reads CASSYRAGPYEQYF. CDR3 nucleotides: TGTGCCAGCAGTTACAGAGCGGGGCCCTACGAGCAGTACTTC.

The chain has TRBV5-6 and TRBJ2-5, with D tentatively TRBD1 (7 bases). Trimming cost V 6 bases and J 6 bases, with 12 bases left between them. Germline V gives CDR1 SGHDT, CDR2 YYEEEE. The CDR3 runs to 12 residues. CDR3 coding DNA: TGTGCCAGCACGCAGGGGGGAAAGACCCAGTACTTC. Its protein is CASTQGGKTQYF.